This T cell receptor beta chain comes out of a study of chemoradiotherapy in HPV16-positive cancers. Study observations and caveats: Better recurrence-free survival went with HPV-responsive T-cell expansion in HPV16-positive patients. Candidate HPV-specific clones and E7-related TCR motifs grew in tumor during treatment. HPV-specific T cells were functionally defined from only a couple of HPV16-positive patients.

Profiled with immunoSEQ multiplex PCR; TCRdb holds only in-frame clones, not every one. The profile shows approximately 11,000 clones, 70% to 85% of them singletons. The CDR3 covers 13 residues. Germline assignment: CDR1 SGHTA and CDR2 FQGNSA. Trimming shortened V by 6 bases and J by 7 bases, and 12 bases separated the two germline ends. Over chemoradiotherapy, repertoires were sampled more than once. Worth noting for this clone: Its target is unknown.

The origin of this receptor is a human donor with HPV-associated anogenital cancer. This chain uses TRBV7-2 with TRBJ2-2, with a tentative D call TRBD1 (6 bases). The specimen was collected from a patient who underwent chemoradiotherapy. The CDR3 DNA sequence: TGTGCCAGCAGGTTACACAGGGACGGGGAGCTGTTTTTT. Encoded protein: CASRLHRDGELFF.